In its sample, the clone carrying this T cell receptor (beta chain) was seen once. The antigen is unknown. This entry is derived from a study of lymphopenia after photon versus proton radiotherapy. Study-wide results and caveats: Relative stability marked proton patients; photon patients lost diversity and naive cells. Better survival with proton therapy was suggested as possible, not demonstrated. Post-nadir diversity loss with photons came from oligoclonal expansion, particularly CD8+ Temra cells. Larger post-nadir TCR diversity loss correlated inversely with survival in deceased patients.

This CDR3 is 16 amino acids long. Germline V CDR1 and CDR2: MNHEY, SMNVEV (reference sequence). The V end was cut by 6 bases, the J end by 0 bases, with 14 bases between. Data came from immunoSEQ multiplex PCR; TCRdb stores just in-frame clones and leaves some out. The profile shows 35,000 to 40,000 clones, more than 75% of them singletons. The sequenced sample was peripheral blood, obtained from a patient treated with photon-based radiotherapy. This clonotype was obtained from a man aged 50 or older with gastric cancer. The rearrangement uses TRBV27 and TRBJ1-4; D may be TRBD1 (6 bases). In DNA, the CDR3 is TGTGCCAGCAGAATCCGGGGGCGCCCAACTAATGAAAAACTGTTTTTT. Amino acid sequence: CASRIRGRPTNEKLFF.